The 14 T cell receptor beta chains reported below all come from one sample, sequenced in a study of blood T cell repertoires in COVID-19. This table comes from immunoSEQ multiplex PCR, and its TCRdb copy is limited to in-frame clones, with some not included. Counted here are about 270,000 clones, 86% occurring once; the ten biggest clones make up less than 15%. Material: peripheral blood. All receptors derive from a woman aged 25 to 39 with COVID-19, enrolled during active disease.

This clone appeared a few times. The chain employs TRBV11-2 and TRBJ2-5, with D uncertain. The CDR3 runs to 12 residues. Per the germline V gene, CDR1 is SGHAT and CDR2 is FQNNGV. V was clipped by 4 bases and J by 4 bases, with 7 bases between them. The CDR3 loop reads CASSSLLETQYF. The CDR3 coding sequence is TGTGCCAGCAGCTCCCTTTTAGAGACCCAGTACTTC.

This clone was seen only once. In DNA form, the CDR3 reads TGTGCCAGCAGTTGGGGGACAGGGGGCTACGAGCAGTACTTC. This translates into CASSWGTGGYEQYF. The rearrangement links TRBV27 to TRBJ2-7, with 11 bases matching TRBD1. The V gene end was trimmed by 4 bases and the J gene end by 3 bases; junction bases not matched to a gene: 2. CDR1 and CDR2 (germline): MNHEY, SMNVEV (reference sequence). This CDR3 contains 14 residues.

The chain uses TRBV7-9 and TRBJ1-3; D is ambiguous. Germline V CDR1 and CDR2: SEHNR, FQNEAQ (reference sequence). The germline V and J ends were trimmed by 1 base and 2 bases, with 6 bases remaining between them. CDR3 length: 14 residues. CDR3 DNA sequence: TGTGCCAGCAGCTTAGTCTCCCCTGGAAACACCATATATTTT. Its translation is CASSLVSPGNTIYF.

The V call is TRBV11-3, the J call TRBJ2-7, with TRBD2 as a possible D gene (6 bases). Germline V gene lookup returns CDR1 SGHNT and CDR2 YENEEA. Trimming took 1 base from V and 4 from J, leaving 8 bases between them. The CDR3 runs to 13 residues. CDR3 loop: CASSLGEEYEQYF. In nucleotides, the CDR3 is TGTGCCAGCAGCTTAGGGGAGGAGTACGAGCAGTACTTC.

The chain couples TRBV11-1 to TRBJ1-1; TRBD1 is a possible D gene (5 bases). Trimming pared 1 base from V and 5 bases from J, leaving 11 bases between. This CDR3 is built from 14 residues. Per germline, CDR1 SGHAT and CDR2 FQDESV (reference sequence). CDR3 nucleotides: TGTGCCAGCAGCTTAGGGCAGGGACTTACTGAAGCTTTCTTT. Translating it yields CASSLGQGLTEAFF.

V usage is TRBV27 and J usage is TRBJ2-3; D remains ambiguous. Looked up from germline, CDR1 is MNHEY and CDR2 is SMNVEV (reference sequence). The CDR3 length is 11 residues. Trimming removed 6 bases from V and 2 bases from J, with 3 bases in between. CDR3 region: CASRYTDTQYF. The CDR3 nucleotides are TGTGCCAGCAGATACACAGATACGCAGTATTTT.

This rearrangement joins TRBV18 to TRBJ2-5, with 10 bases fitting TRBD1. CDR1 and CDR2 from the germline V gene are KGHSH and LQKENI. Unmatched junction bases numbered 6, after V lost 3 bases and J lost 5 bases. The CDR3 totals 15 residues. DNA for the CDR3: TGTGCCAGCTCACCCGGGACAGGGGATTCCGAGACCCAGTACTTC. This sequence encodes CASSPGTGDSETQYF.

The V and J genes are TRBV12-3 or TRBV12-4 and TRBJ2-5; D ambiguous. V was shortened by 2 bases and J by 4 bases, with 8 bases between the two germline ends. This CDR3 is 13 amino acids long. The CDR3 sequence is CASSLTQRETQYF. CDR3 coding DNA: TGTGCCAGCAGTTTAACTCAAAGAGAGACCCAGTACTTC.

This chain joins TRBV30 and TRBJ2-3; TRBD2 is a possible D gene (6 bases). Looked up from germline, CDR1 is GTSNPN and CDR2 is SVGIG (reference sequence). Trimming removed 7 bases at V and 1 base at J, with 18 bases between. This CDR3 contains 15 residues. CDR3 DNA sequence: TGTGCCTTCAACCCCCGCTCGGGGGGCACAGATACGCAGTATTTT. Protein product: CAFNPRSGGTDTQYF. Full variable domain (remainder filled in from reference TRBV30 and TRBJ2-3): SQTIHQWPATLVQPVGSPLSLECTVEGTSNPNLYWYRQAAGRGLQLLFYSVGIGQISSEVPQNLSASRPQDRQFILSSKKLLLSDSGFYLCAFNPRSGGTDTQYFGPGTRLTVL.

The chain recombines TRBV2 with TRBJ2-2, with 9 bases matching TRBD1. The CDR3 spans 15 residues. Germline CDR1 is SNHLY and CDR2 is FYNNEI. Trimming cost V 6 bases and J 2 bases; bases outside gene matches: 4. The CDR3 loop reads CASSRQGDNTGELFF. Written as DNA, the CDR3 is TGTGCCAGCAGCAGACAGGGGGATAACACCGGGGAGCTGTTTTTT. Drawing the rest from reference TRBV2 and TRBJ2-2, the complete variable domain is EPEVTQTPSHQVTQMGQEVILRCVPISNHLYFYWYRQILGQKVEFLVSFYNNEISEKSEIFDDQFSVERPDGSNFTLKIRSTKLEDSAMYFCASSRQGDNTGELFFGEGSRLTVL.

The chain has TRBV5-4 and TRBJ2-5; a possible D gene is TRBD1 (6 bases). Trimming shortened V by 0 bases and J by 0 bases, and 9 bases separated the two germline ends. The CDR3 extends over 15 amino acids. The V gene's germline CDR1 is SGHNT and CDR2 YYREEE (reference sequence). The CDR3 DNA reads TGTGCCAGCAGCTTGGTTCAGGGGAACCAAGAGACCCAGTACTTC. It translates to CASSLVQGNQETQYF.

The chain combines TRBV5-1 with TRBJ2-3; 9 nucleotides match TRBD2. The CDR3 spans 14 residues. Germline assignment: CDR1 SGHRS and CDR2 YFSETQ. V gave up 4 bases and J gave up 5 bases; unmatched junction bases: 5. CDR3 sequence: CASSTQRGEDTQYF. The CDR3 DNA sequence: TGCGCCAGCAGCACCCAGCGGGGGGAAGATACGCAGTATTTT.

V and J are TRBV6-5 and TRBJ2-5, with D possibly matching TRBD1 (5 bases). This CDR3 is built from 15 residues. Per the germline V gene, CDR1 is MNHEY and CDR2 is SVGAGI. Trimming stripped 0 bases from V and 4 bases from J, with 12 bases between. The chain's CDR3 is CASSYSGRVGETQYF. Here the CDR3 DNA reads TGTGCCAGCAGTTACTCGGGCAGGGTGGGAGAGACCCAGTACTTC.

V and J are TRBV2 and TRBJ2-2; TRBD1 might be the D (6 bases). Germline V gene data show CDR1 as SNHLY and CDR2 as FYNNEI. V was trimmed by 8 bases and J by 2 bases, leaving 9 bases between them. This CDR3 is built from 13 residues. In DNA form, the CDR3 reads TGTGCCAGCGGCAGGGGAAACACCGGGGAGCTGTTTTTT. As protein: CASGRGNTGELFF. Supplemented by reference TRBV2 and TRBJ2-2, the full variable domain reads EPEVTQTPSHQVTQMGQEVILRCVPISNHLYFYWYRQILGQKVEFLVSFYNNEISEKSEIFDDQFSVERPDGSNFTLKIRSTKLEDSAMYFCASGRGNTGELFFGEGSRLTVL.